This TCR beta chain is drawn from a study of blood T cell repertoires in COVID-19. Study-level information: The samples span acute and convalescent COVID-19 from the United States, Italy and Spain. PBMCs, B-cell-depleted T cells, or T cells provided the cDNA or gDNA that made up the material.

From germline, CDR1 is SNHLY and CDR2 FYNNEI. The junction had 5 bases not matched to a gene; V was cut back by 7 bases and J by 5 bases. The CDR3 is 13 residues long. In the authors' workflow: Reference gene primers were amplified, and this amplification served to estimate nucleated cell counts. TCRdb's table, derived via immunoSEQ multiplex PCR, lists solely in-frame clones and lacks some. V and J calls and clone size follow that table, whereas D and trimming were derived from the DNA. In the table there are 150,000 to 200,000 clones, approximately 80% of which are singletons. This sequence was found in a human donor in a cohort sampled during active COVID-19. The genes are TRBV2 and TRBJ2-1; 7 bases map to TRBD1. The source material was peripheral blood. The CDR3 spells CASIRQGNNEQFF. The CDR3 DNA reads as TGTGCCAGCATTAGACAGGGAAACAATGAGCAGTTCTTC.